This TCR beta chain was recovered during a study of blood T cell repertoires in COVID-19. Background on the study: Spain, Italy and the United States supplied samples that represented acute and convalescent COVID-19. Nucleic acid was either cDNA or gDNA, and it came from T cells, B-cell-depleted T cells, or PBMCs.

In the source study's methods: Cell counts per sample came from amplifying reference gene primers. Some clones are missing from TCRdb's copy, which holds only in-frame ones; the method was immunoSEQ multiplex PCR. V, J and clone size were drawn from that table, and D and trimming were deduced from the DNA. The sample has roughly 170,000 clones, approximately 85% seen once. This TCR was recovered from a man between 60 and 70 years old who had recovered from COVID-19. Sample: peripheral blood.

This CDR3 reads CASSLDGQGDGTGELFF. The CDR3 bases are TGCGCCAGCAGCTTGGACGGACAGGGAGATGGAACCGGGGAGCTGTTTTTT. The chain uses TRBV5-1 and TRBJ2-2; TRBD1 matches 8 bases. Germline trimming cut 0 bases from V and 5 bases from J; bases unmatched to any gene: 9. This CDR3 comprises 17 residues. Germline-derived CDR1 and CDR2 are SGHRS and YFSETQ.